Sequencing of this TCR beta chain was carried out in a study of cytomegalovirus exposure and HLA in healthy donors. With respect to this clone: As yet, its antigen is unknown.

Between the trimmed V and J ends, which lost 7 bases and 8 bases, there was a span of 13 bases. The V gene's germline CDR1 is GTSNPN and CDR2 SVGIG (reference sequence). CDR3 length: 11 amino acids. Notes on the study in general: Later analysis identified a missense DCLRE1C variant that was linked to TCR beta V- and J-gene trimming.

The primer mix had 60 Vbeta and 13 Jbeta primers. Clones were sequenced by immunoSEQ multiplex PCR, and TCRdb holds only the in-frame ones, with some missing. The table records fewer than 200,000 clones, 80% of them present only once. This TCR came from a man younger than 45 in good health and CMV-seronegative. The source material was PBMCs. The V gene is TRBV30, the J gene TRBJ2-3; weak D call: TRBD2 (6 bases). CDR3 loop: CAYPVGGTQYF. The CDR3 DNA follows: TGTGCCTACCCCGTCGGGGGTACGCAGTATTTT.